This T cell receptor beta chain was identified during a study of early T cells in non-severe SARS-CoV-2 infection. Study in general: Unsorted whole blood bulk RNA was sequenced, with unpaired chains.

Unique molecular identifiers were added to individual cDNA molecules. TCRdb analysed the 5' RACE reads with MiXCR anew, one entry per CDR3 protein. The sample lists tens of thousands of distinct CDR3 sequences; 9.5% to 15% were seen once. There are many counts of this clonotype. The sample was whole blood. The TCR sequence derives from an adult who was a healthcare worker with PCR-confirmed SARS-CoV-2 infection or an uninfected control (not recorded which).

The CDR3, as DNA: TGTGCCAGCAGCGGGGGTTTTGGCTACACCTTC. Encoded protein: CASSGGFGYTF. V and J are TRBV11-2 and TRBJ1-2; TRBD1 is a possible D gene (5 bases). This CDR3 contains 11 residues. Germline CDR1 SGHAT, CDR2 FQNNGV. V was pared by 5 bases and J by 7 bases, with 8 bases between.